This entry lists 21 T cell receptor beta chains sequenced from one sample in a study of blood T cell repertoires in COVID-19 (dated by TCRdb to 2018 to 2020). Library creation used the immunoSEQ multiplex PCR assay. TCRdb stores this immuneACCESS table with in-frame sequences only. Part of the clones is absent; in the studies checked, under half of the shortfall reflects unresolved V genes, and no reason is known for the rest. A total of around 120,000 clones appear in this sample, 70% to 90% of them only once. The ten largest clones add up to approximately 8.1% of the sample. The sequencing input was peripheral blood. These receptors all come from a man in his fifties or sixties with acute or convalescent COVID-19.

The chain has TRBV7-9 and TRBJ2-7; D is unresolved. The CDR3 is made up of 12 amino acids. V lost 0 bases, J lost 4 bases, and 4 bases lay in between. Per germline, CDR1 SEHNR and CDR2 FQNEAQ (reference sequence). CDR3 sequence reads: CASSLAQYEQYF. The DNA of the CDR3 is TGTGCCAGCAGCTTAGCCCAATACGAGCAGTACTTC.

This sequence joins TRBV2 and TRBJ2-7; tentatively, D is TRBD1 (6 bases). Germline V gene data show CDR1 as SNHLY and CDR2 as FYNNEI. This CDR3 has 14 amino acids. Trimming took off 4 bases at V and 0 bases at J, with 10 bases between the two ends. CDR3 DNA sequence: TGTGCCAGCAGTGTCCAGGGGATCTCCTACGAGCAGTACTTC. Amino acids: CASSVQGISYEQYF.

V usage is TRBV29-1 and J usage is TRBJ2-2; weak D call: TRBD1 (6 bases). This CDR3 has 14 residues. Trimming stripped 1 base from V and 6 bases from J, with 12 bases between. Germline V CDR1 and CDR2: SQVTM, ANQGSEA. CDR3 loop: CSVEVIQGAGELFF. CDR3 coding DNA: TGCAGCGTTGAAGTCATACAGGGCGCCGGGGAGCTGTTTTTT.

The chain carries TRBV19 and TRBJ1-2, with D possibly matching TRBD1 (6 bases). Germline CDR1 reads LNHDA; CDR2 reads SQIVND (reference sequence). The V gene lost 1 base and the J gene lost 6 bases, with 12 bases spanning the gap. The CDR3 has 14 amino acids. Here the CDR3 reads CASSIGDRSHGYTF. The CDR3 DNA reads TGTGCCAGTAGTATAGGCGACAGGAGCCATGGCTACACCTTC.

This chain connects TRBV4-2 to TRBJ2-5; TRBD2 matches 9 bases. The CDR3 is 17 residues long. V shed 4 bases, J shed 2 bases, and the junction held 11 bases outside the gene matches. Germline loops: CDR1 LGHNA, CDR2 YNFKEQ. Written as DNA, the CDR3 is TGTGCCAGCAGCCGGGCGGGTAGCGGGAGAGATCAAGAGACCCAGTACTTC. Translation: CASSRAGSGRDQETQYF.

This clone showed up just once. The gene calls are TRBV5-1 and TRBJ2-1; D not resolved. The CDR3 contains 14 residues. V lost 2 bases to trimming and J lost 2 bases, with 8 bases between them. From germline, CDR1 is SGHRS and CDR2 YFSETQ. The chain's CDR3 is CASSLESTYNEQFF. The CDR3 nucleotides read TGCGCCAGCAGCTTAGAGTCAACCTACAATGAGCAGTTCTTC.

The chain employs TRBV11-2 and TRBJ2-7; D remains unclear. CDR3 length: 13 amino acids. CDR1 is SGHAT and CDR2 is FQNNGV in the germline V gene. Trimming shortened V by 5 bases and J by 3 bases, and 11 bases separated the two germline ends. CDR3 nucleotide sequence: TGTGCCAGCAGCCCCATAAAGCGCTACGAGCAGTACTTC. Amino acid sequence: CASSPIKRYEQYF.

In DNA form, the CDR3 reads TGTGCCAGCAGGCGGGACAGGGTGGCCGGGGAGCTGTTTTTT. Its translation is CASRRDRVAGELFF. The rearrangement joins TRBV6-5 to TRBJ2-2, with 9 bases matching TRBD1. The CDR3 is made up of 14 amino acids. Looked up from germline, CDR1 is MNHEY and CDR2 is SVGAGI. The V gene end was trimmed by 6 bases and the J gene end by 6 bases; junction bases not matched to a gene: 5.

J is TRBJ1-1 and V is TRBV14, with 7 bases matching TRBD1. With V trimmed by 5 bases and J by 1 base, 4 bases remained unmatched. CDR1 and CDR2 from the germline V gene are SGHDN and FVKESK. This CDR3 has 14 amino acids. This CDR3 reads CASSSDRANTEAFF. CDR3 coding DNA: TGTGCCAGCAGCTCCGACAGGGCGAACACTGAAGCTTTCTTT.

This clone was detected only a few times. The chain is built from TRBV21-1 and TRBJ2-1; TRBD2 is the table's D call and was not checked against the DNA. TRBV21-1 is deemed a pseudogene. The CDR3 consists of 13 residues. As DNA, the CDR3 is TGTGCCAGCAGCAAAGCCAAGCGCAATGAGCAGTTCTTC. Residues: CASSKAKRNEQFF.

This chain uses TRBV11-2 with TRBJ2-5; 8 bases fit TRBD1. V was pared by 4 bases and J by 4 bases, with 2 bases of the junction left unmatched. The CDR3 runs 13 residues. CDR1 is SGHAT and CDR2 is FQNNGV in the germline V gene. CDR3 bases: TGTGCCAGCAGCTCGGACAGGGTAGAGACCCAGTACTTC. Encoded protein: CASSSDRVETQYF. Full variable domain (rest looked up from reference TRBV11-2 and TRBJ2-5): EAGVAQSPRYKIIEKRQSVAFWCNPISGHATLYWYQQILGQGPKLLIQFQNNGVVDDSQLPKDRFSAERLKGVDSTLKIQPAKLEDSAVYLCASSSDRVETQYFGPGTRLLVL.

This clone was counted between two and nine times. V and J are TRBV7-2 and TRBJ2-1; D uncertain. V lost 3 bases to trimming and J lost 4 bases, with 13 bases between them. Germline loops: CDR1 SGHTA, CDR2 FQGNSA. This CDR3 has 15 residues. The CDR3 nucleotides are TGTGCCAGCAGCTTCGCGCGGCGCGTTTACAATGAGCAGTTCTTC. Its translation is CASSFARRVYNEQFF.

This clone appeared a single time. V is TRBV9 and J is TRBJ2-7; D is uncertain. Trimming cost V 0 bases and J 2 bases, with 9 bases left between them. This CDR3 region has 14 residues. Germline V gene sequence: CDR1 SGDLS, CDR2 YYNGEE. The DNA for the CDR3 is TGTGCCAGCAGCGTAGAGGCAGACACCTACGAGCAGTACTTC. As protein: CASSVEADTYEQYF.

This clone has just one count. The V call is TRBV4-1, the J call TRBJ1-4, with a possible D match to TRBD1 (6 bases). Germline lookup yields CDR1 MGHRA and CDR2 YSYEKL. The V gene lost 1 base and the J gene lost 4 bases, with 13 bases spanning the gap. This CDR3 region has 16 residues. DNA for the CDR3: TGCGCCAGCAGCCAAGGGGCGGGGGCGGGTAATGAAAAACTGTTTTTT. Translation gives CASSQGAGAGNEKLFF.

This chain uses TRBV3-1 (or the pseudogene TRBV3-2) with TRBJ2-1, with TRBD2 matching 9 bases. The length of the CDR3 is 17 residues. The V gene end was trimmed by 1 base and the J gene end by 3 bases; junction bases not matched to a gene: 7. Per the germline V gene, CDR1 is LGHDT and CDR2 is YNNKEL (reference sequence). The DNA of the CDR3 is TGTGCCAGCAGCCAAGTCTCCGGGACTAGCTTCTACAATGAGCAGTTCTTC. It encodes CASSQVSGTSFYNEQFF.

This clone was detected a few times. The genes are TRBV20-1 and TRBJ2-1, with 13 bases matching TRBD2. There are 16 residues in the CDR3. Trimming took 3 bases from V and 8 from J; bases not matched to a gene: 10. Per germline, CDR1 DFQATT and CDR2 SNEGSKA (reference sequence). The CDR3, as DNA: TGCAGTGCTAGTCCTCCGGGACTAGCGGGATTCGATGAGCAGTTCTTC. Translated, it gives CSASPPGLAGFDEQFF.

Here the CDR3 reads CATKRLVGHGELFF. The CDR3 region has the DNA TGTGCCACCAAAAGACTAGTAGGCCACGGGGAGCTGTTTTTT. The chain combines TRBV24-1 with TRBJ2-2; D is perhaps TRBD2 (6 bases). Germline CDR1 reads KGHDR; CDR2 reads SFDVKD. Trimming removed 8 bases from V and 7 bases from J, with 16 bases in between. This CDR3 contains 14 residues.

The chain carries TRBV5-1 and TRBJ2-1; D is undetermined. The CDR3 extends over 14 amino acids. CDR1 is SGHRS, CDR2 YFSETQ, per germline. V shed 0 bases and J shed 5 bases, with 9 bases lying between them. The CDR3 loop is CASSLDLTNNEQFF. The CDR3 DNA reads as TGCGCCAGCAGCTTGGACCTAACGAACAATGAGCAGTTCTTC.

The rearrangement joins TRBV30 to TRBJ1-5; no reliable D call. This CDR3 is built from 14 residues. V was trimmed by 3 bases and J by 0 bases, leaving 9 bases between them. Germline V CDR1 and CDR2: GTSNPN, SVGIG (reference sequence). The chain's CDR3 is CAWSGDNSNQPQHF. DNA of the CDR3: TGTGCCTGGAGCGGCGACAATAGCAATCAGCCCCAGCATTTT.

V and J are TRBV6-6 and TRBJ2-5, with 14 bases matching TRBD2. V gave up 5 bases and J gave up 5 bases; unmatched junction bases: 4. Germline V gene sequence: CDR1 MNHNY, CDR2 SVGAGI (reference sequence). The length of the CDR3 is 15 residues. Here the CDR3 reads CASSQGLAGVETQYF. The CDR3 DNA follows: TGTGCCAGCAGTCAGGGACTAGCGGGAGTTGAGACCCAGTACTTC.

DNA for the CDR3: TGTGCCAGCAGCCGCCTAGCGGCCATAGCCAAAAACATTCAGTACTTC. It encodes CASSRLAAIAKNIQYF. The chain employs TRBV5-8 and TRBJ2-4, with 7 bases matching TRBD2. The CDR3 is made up of 16 amino acids. V shed 4 bases and J 0 bases; nucleotides not matched to a gene: 7. Germline lookup yields CDR1 SGHTS and CDR2 YDEGEE.